This T cell receptor (beta chain) was found in a study of CD8 T cells in Susac syndrome. Patients with Susac syndrome fulfilled recently defined diagnostic criteria for definite or probable disease. Random hexamers were used to reverse transcribe an amount of roughly 0.45 to 1 ug RNA. A multiplex approach, immunoSEQ multiplex PCR, amplified TCR beta CDR3 across 54 Vbeta and 13 Jbeta. TCRdb re-called the immunoSEQ multiplex PCR reads with MiXCR, one entry per CDR3 protein. Here the sample spans roughly 200,000 distinct CDR3 sequences, under 95% being singletons. Germline-derived CDR1 and CDR2 are KGHDR and SFDVKD. Trimming took off 2 bases at V and 7 bases at J, with 13 bases between the two ends. The length of the CDR3 is 15 residues.

Material: CD4+ T cells from PBMCs. The rearrangement links TRBV24-1 to TRBJ1-4; the D is unclear. This TCR was sampled from a human donor with Susac syndrome. The CDR3 loop reads CATSDWTLSAEKLFF. The DNA for the CDR3 is TGTGCCACCAGTGATTGGACCCTCTCTGCTGAAAAACTGTTTTTT.